The following is a T cell receptor beta chain sequence with its context. The sample originates from a study of OX40 agonist ivuxolimab in advanced cancers. This table comes from immunoSEQ multiplex PCR, and its TCRdb copy is limited to in-frame clones, with some not included. The repertoire consists of 75,000 to 95,000 clones, with 65% to 90% occurring once and the leading ten covering less than 4%. The sequence derives from an adult with an advanced solid tumor such as melanoma, head and neck, liver or kidney cancer. The specimen was CD4+ or CD8+ T cells sorted from blood, collected in a trial of the OX40 agonist ivuxolimab.

The CDR3 coding sequence is TGTGCCAGCAGTTACTCGAGGGCCGGGGAGCTGTTTTTT. Its translation is CASSYSRAGELFF. J is TRBJ2-2 and V is TRBV6-6; perhaps TRBD2 as D (5 bases). Germline lookup yields CDR1 MNHNY and CDR2 SVGAGI (reference sequence). Between the trimmed V and J ends, which lost 0 bases and 6 bases, there was a span of 5 bases. The CDR3 is 13 amino acids.